This TCR beta chain was retrieved from a study of regulatory T cells in long-lasting Graves disease. At the level of the study: Over 5 years of antithyroid drugs plus positive TSH receptor antibodies defined persistent Graves' disease. Study findings and constraints: Newly diagnosed disease favored TRBV20-1 and TRBJ2-1 over persistent disease.

Arm-PCR of CDR3 regions and iRepertoire HTBI primers were used to build TCR beta libraries. Each CDR3 protein gets one entry after TCRdb re-called the multiplex PCR reads with MiXCR. The sample lists approximately 400,000 distinct CDR3 sequences, roughly 25% occurring once. This clonotype was recorded a few times. The antigen is not known. V lost 0 bases and J 1 base, leaving 6 bases between the germline ends. Germline lookup yields CDR1 GTSNPN and CDR2 SVGIG (reference sequence). The length of the CDR3 is 14 residues. Regarding time point: persistent/refractory GD, antithyroid drugs over 5 years with positive TRAb. There was RNA extracted from PBMCs, and the TCR library was made from it. Graves' disease diagnosis relied on American Thyroid Association guidelines.

The chain couples TRBV30 to TRBJ2-2; D unresolved. The source is a woman between 35 and 50 years old with Graves disease. Sequencing used peripheral blood mononuclear cells (PBMCs), obtained when the disease was refractory, from a patient treated with antithyroid drugs. The CDR3: CAWSVTLNTGELFF. CDR3 DNA: TGTGCCTGGAGTGTAACTTTGAACACCGGGGAGCTGTTTTTT.